Listed below are T cell receptor beta chains from one sample, sequenced in a study of CD8 T cells in Susac syndrome. TCRdb fed the immunoSEQ multiplex PCR reads into MiXCR, producing one record per CDR3 protein. This sample has 84,000 or so distinct CDR3 sequences, with roughly 94% found just once. Source material: CD8+ T cells from PBMCs. These TCRs come from a human donor with Susac syndrome. CDR3s include the opening cysteine and the closing phenylalanine or tryptophan.

v_call	j_call	cdr3_aa
TRBV5-1	TRBJ2-6	CASSLVFQGAMSGANVLTF
TRBV2	TRBJ2-1	CASRGGRAYNEQFF
TRBV10-3	TRBJ1-2	CAISTTPGQTDGYTF
TRBV9	TRBJ2-2	CASAVRTGELFF
TRBV13	TRBJ2-1	CASSLGVGRLAGVYNEQFF
TRBV28	TRBJ2-3	CASSFSGQVTDTQYF
TRBV9	TRBJ2-7	CASSPQGGEQYF
TRBV30	TRBJ1-2	CAAGTGDGYTF
TRBV30	TRBJ2-6	CAWSVPVRAGANVLTF
TRBV9	TRBJ2-7	CASSGVPGASSYEQYF
TRBV4-1	TRBJ1-1	CASSQTTAGYTEAFF
TRBV12-3/TRBV12-4	TRBJ1-1	CASSPDRATEAFF
TRBV2	TRBJ1-5	CASSDSYQGASAQPQHF
TRBV29-1	TRBJ2-1	CSVGGLIYNEQFF
TRBV25-1	TRBJ1-2	CASSEGSGRAARGYTF
TRBV29-1	TRBJ2-7	CSVKTGNSYEQYF
TRBV7-9	TRBJ2-1	CARGPNEQFF
TRBV5-8	TRBJ2-1	CASSLVGRDEQFF
TRBV19	TRBJ2-2	CASSIMDTGELFF
TRBV12-3/TRBV12-4	TRBJ2-1	CASTNGEPGQFF
TRBV6-5	TRBJ2-7	CASSYTRTGGYEQYF
TRBV13	TRBJ2-5	CASSWREARETQYF
TRBV6-6	TRBJ1-1	CASSYSIDEAFF
TRBV20-1	TRBJ2-4	CSAPSGNIQYF
TRBV11-1	TRBJ2-1	CASSLEGSEQFF
TRBV20-1	TRBJ2-1	CSAPGTSGNNEQFF
TRBV12-3/TRBV12-4	TRBJ2-7	CASSSGQGSEQYF
TRBV2	TRBJ1-1	CASSDLGLGTEAFF